These T cell receptor beta chains were read from a single sample in a study of cytomegalovirus exposure and HLA in healthy donors. Produced via immunoSEQ multiplex PCR; TCRdb's table is partial and in-frame only. In the table there are fewer than 150,000 clones, more than 80% of which are singletons. Material: PBMCs. The origin of the receptors is a young woman in good health and CMV-seropositive. Each CDR3 is given with its conserved first and last residue. Each record gives: clone size, V gene, J gene, D gene, CDR3 protein, CDR3 DNA. A D gene is named only where the DNA matches it firmly. Not every row has a clone size; where given, it reads once, few, many or a size class.

>-|TRBV5-1|TRBJ2-2|-
CASRGEGAGELFF
TGCGCCTCCAGAGGAGAGGGAGCCGGGGAGCTGTTTTTT
>-|TRBV28|TRBJ2-7|-
CASMVSGVFSYEQYF
TGTGCCAGCATGGTTTCGGGGGTCTTCTCCTACGAGCAGTACTTC
>-|TRBV5-4|TRBJ2-1|-
CASSPSRSFTYNEQFF
TGTGCCAGCAGCCCCTCTAGGTCTTTCACCTACAATGAGCAGTTCTTC
>-|TRBV2|TRBJ2-5|-
CASSEAWEDFQETQYF
TGTGCCAGCAGTGAAGCTTGGGAGGACTTCCAAGAGACCCAGTACTTC
>once|TRBV2|TRBJ1-1|-
CASSDGANTEAFF
TGTGCCAGCAGTGACGGTGCGAACACTGAAGCTTTCTTT
>-|TRBV7-9|TRBJ1-6|-
CASSLASYNSPLHF
TGTGCCAGCAGCTTAGCCAGCTATAATTCACCCCTCCACTTT
>few|TRBV10-3|TRBJ1-1|TRBD1
CAIGRDSTEAFF
TGTGCCATCGGTCGGGACAGCACTGAAGCTTTCTTT
>-|TRBV10-1|TRBJ2-7|-
CASRGLKNEQYF
TGCGCCAGCAGGGGCCTAAAGAACGAGCAGTACTTC
>-|TRBV30|TRBJ2-1|-
CAWSVEEAIHGEQFF
TGTGCCTGGAGTGTGGAGGAGGCCATACATGGTGAGCAGTTCTTC
>-|TRBV30|TRBJ1-6|-
CAWSEIGSSPLHF
TGTGCCTGGAGCGAAATAGGGAGTTCACCCCTCCACTTT
>-|TRBV5-1|TRBJ2-3|TRBD1
CASRPGQSTDTQYF
TGCGCCAGCAGACCGGGACAGAGCACAGATACGCAGTATTTT
>-|TRBV4-1|TRBJ1-1|-
CASSPPTGRTEAFF
TGCGCCAGCAGCCCCCCGACGGGGAGGACTGAAGCTTTCTTT
>-|TRBV6-5|TRBJ2-7|TRBD2
CASSSLAGGRREQYF
TGTGCCAGCAGTTCTCTAGCGGGAGGACGTAGAGAGCAGTACTTC
>-|TRBV11-2|TRBJ1-4|-
CASSLGGGRKLFF
TGTGCCAGCAGCTTAGGGGGAGGGAGAAAACTGTTTTTT
>few|TRBV2|TRBJ2-7|-
CASSEGWLASYEQYF
TGTGCCAGCAGTGAAGGCTGGCTGGCATCCTACGAGCAGTACTTC
>-|TRBV30|TRBJ2-3|TRBD1
CAWTGGDTDTQYF
TGTGCCTGGACAGGGGGCGACACAGATACGCAGTATTTT
>-|TRBV18|TRBJ1-6|-
CASSPGGGANNSPLHF
TGTGCCAGCTCACCGGGCGGAGGGGCGAACAATTCACCCCTCCACTTT
>-|TRBV2|TRBJ2-1|-
CASLRGVGNEQFF
TGTGCCAGCCTCCGAGGAGTAGGTAATGAGCAGTTCTTC
>-|TRBV9|TRBJ2-1|-
CASSAHPGQSSYNEQFF
TGTGCCAGCAGCGCCCATCCAGGACAAAGCTCCTACAATGAGCAGTTCTTC
>once|TRBV15|TRBJ1-5|TRBD1
CATSRAGTGAHYSNQPQHF
TGTGCCACCAGCAGGGCCGGGACAGGGGCACATTATAGCAATCAGCCCCAGCATTTT
>-|TRBV6-1|TRBJ1-1|-
CAISWTAWGTEAFF
TGTGCCATCTCTTGGACAGCTTGGGGCACTGAAGCTTTCTTT
>-|TRBV6-5|TRBJ1-1|-
CASSGAANTEAFF
TGTGCCAGCAGTGGGGCCGCGAACACTGAAGCTTTCTTT
>-|TRBV9|TRBJ2-3|-
CASSTRIGGATDTQYF
TGTGCCAGCAGCACTCGAATCGGCGGGGCGACAGATACGCAGTATTTT
>-|TRBV11-3|TRBJ2-7|TRBD2
CASSLAAGGGYEQYF
TGTGCCAGCAGCTTAGCAGCGGGCGGGGGTTACGAGCAGTACTTC
>-|TRBV2|TRBJ2-7|-
CASRDPTVLSYEQYF
TGTGCCAGCAGAGATCCGACAGTCCTCTCCTACGAGCAGTACTTC
>-|TRBV5-1|TRBJ2-1|-
CASSLVLAGYLFF
TGCGCCAGCAGCTTAGTCCTGGCAGGGTATCTGTTCTTC
>-|TRBV29-1|TRBJ2-1|-
CSVGSGYNEQFF
TGCAGCGTTGGTTCAGGCTACAATGAGCAGTTCTTC
>-|TRBV27|TRBJ2-5|TRBD2
CASSLASGGPAVGTQYF
TGTGCCAGCAGTTTGGCTAGCGGGGGGCCGGCGGTGGGGACCCAGTACTTC
>once|TRBV9|TRBJ2-7|TRBD1
CASSSPEGQETF
TGTGCCAGCAGCAGTCCAGAGGGACAGGAAACCTTC
>few|TRBV5-1|TRBJ2-1|-
CASSLGGAYNEQFF
TGCGCCAGCAGCTTGGGGGGGGCCTACAATGAGCAGTTCTTC
>-|TRBV6-6|TRBJ1-5|-
CASSSTENQPQHF
TGTGCCAGCAGCTCCACAGAAAATCAGCCCCAGCATTTT
>-|TRBV5-6|TRBJ2-5|-
CASSLVRETQYF
TGTGCCAGCAGCTTGGTTCGGGAGACCCAGTACTTC
>-|TRBV7-3|TRBJ2-7|-
CASSFGVGDMSSYEQYF
TGTGCCAGCAGCTTCGGGGTAGGAGACATGAGCTCCTACGAGCAGTACTTC
>-|TRBV27|TRBJ1-5|TRBD1
CASSLFRTGVNQPQHF
TGTGCCAGCAGTTTATTCCGGACAGGTGTGAATCAGCCCCAGCATTTT
>-|TRBV2|TRBJ1-2|-
CASTRAPNYGYTF
TGTGCCAGCACCAGGGCCCCTAACTATGGCTACACCTTC
>-|TRBV7-9|TRBJ2-7|-
CASSLAGQGHSYEQYF
TGTGCCAGCAGCCTCGCGGGCCAGGGACACTCCTACGAGCAGTACTTC
>-|TRBV7-9|TRBJ2-7|-
CASSLSYEQYF
TGTGCCAGCAGCCTCTCCTACGAGCAGTACTTC
>-|TRBV5-1|TRBJ2-7|-
CASSLEGQGTHEQYF
TGCGCCAGCAGCTTGGAAGGCCAGGGGACACACGAGCAGTACTTC
>-|TRBV30|TRBJ1-2|-
CAWSGQVYGYTF
TGTGCCTGGAGTGGGCAGGTCTATGGCTACACCTTC
>-|TRBV2|TRBJ2-3|TRBD1
CASSGDRGKGTDTQYF
TGTGCCAGCAGTGGGGACAGGGGTAAGGGGACAGATACGCAGTATTTT
>-|TRBV7-9|TRBJ2-1|TRBD1
CASSQSGTGRFF
TGTGCCAGCAGCCAATCTGGGACAGGGCGTTTCTTC
>-|TRBV7-9|TRBJ2-5|-
CASSSGAPWTQYF
TGTGCCAGCAGCTCAGGGGCCCCCTGGACCCAGTACTTC
>-|TRBV30|TRBJ1-5|-
CAWEKGFRNQPQHF
TGTGCCTGGGAGAAGGGGTTCCGCAATCAGCCCCAGCATTTT
>-|TRBV6-5|TRBJ2-5|TRBD2
CASRLPGGPETQYF
TGTGCCAGCAGGCTCCCGGGGGGGCCTGAGACCCAGTACTTC
>few|TRBV7-7|TRBJ2-5|TRBD1
CASSLRGQGKETQYF
TGTGCTAGCAGCTTACGGGGACAGGGGAAAGAGACCCAGTACTTC
>-|TRBV9|TRBJ1-2|-
CASSVGQGNYGYTF
TGTGCCAGCAGCGTAGGGCAGGGGAACTATGGCTACACCTTC
>-|TRBV28|TRBJ2-1|-
CASSFPGENEQFF
TGTGCCAGCAGTTTCCCCGGGGAAAATGAGCAGTTCTTC
>-|TRBV6-5|TRBJ1-2|-
CASSPANYGYTF
TGTGCCAGCAGTCCGGCTAACTATGGCTACACCTTC
>-|TRBV4-1|TRBJ2-3|TRBD2
CASSLGRDWGDTQYF
TGCGCCAGCAGCCTCGGGAGGGACTGGGGAGATACGCAGTATTTT
>-|TRBV18|TRBJ1-4|TRBD1
CASSPEQGRANEKLFF
TGTGCCAGCTCACCGGAACAGGGGAGAGCTAATGAAAAACTGTTTTTT
>-|TRBV30|TRBJ1-4|TRBD1
CAWMGQPAEKLFF
TGTGCCTGGATGGGACAGCCTGCTGAAAAACTGTTTTTT
>few|TRBV10-3|TRBJ1-3|-
CAIRKDTSGNTIYF
TGTGCCATCAGGAAGGACACATCTGGAAACACCATATATTTT